This T cell receptor (beta chain) originates from a study of vaccination and CD4 T cells after COVID-19. Noted treatment: approximately 9-day PBMC culture with coronavirus spike peptide pools or control peptides (ViraFEST assay). Concerning this clonotype itself: Its antigen is not identified.

Trimming took off 5 bases at V and 0 bases at J, with 13 bases between the two ends. Germline values: CDR1 MNHEY, CDR2 SVGEGT. This CDR3 contains 15 residues. The Oncomine TCR Beta short-read assay sequenced DNA from cultured CD4+ T cells. TCRdb recomputed calls from the PCR reads with MiXCR, one row per CDR3 protein. The sample lists approximately 11,000 distinct CDR3 sequences, about a quarter occurring once. The J gene is TRBJ1-1, the V gene TRBV6-2 or TRBV6-3; D is ambiguous. This TCR came from a human donor who had recovered from COVID-19. The source was CD4+ T cells from blood, cultured in vitro, collected after SARS-CoV-2 vaccination. CDR3 DNA: TGTGCCAGCAGTCCGCCCGGCACTCTGAACACTGAAGCTTTCTTT. Its protein is CASSPPGTLNTEAFF.